This TCR beta chain comes out of a study of blood T cell repertoires in COVID-19 (TCRdb year 2020). Broadly, across the study: Samples covering the acute and convalescent phases of COVID-19 were provided by collaborators in the United States, Italy and Spain. The material from the prospective study consisted of cDNA or gDNA derived from T cells, B-cell-depleted T cells, or PBMCs. The dataset comprised deeply sampled blood TCRbeta repertoires from subjects exposed to, actively infected with, or recovered from COVID-19. The repertoires were released in a freely available public database meant as a resource for research on the immune response to SARS-CoV-2. The samples were drawn from two sources: the first 160 participants of the ongoing ImmuneRACE study, and 1,200 or so subjects contributed by 6 global collaborators. The sample metadata nearly always contained a de-identified subject ID, COVID-19 status, age in years and sex. Where available, HLA class I and class II types were obtained from metadata supplied by the sample provider rather than from assay-based typing.

In the prospective study, participants were about 18 to 95 years old, resided in fewer than 25 geographic areas of the United States, and were enrolled through a virtual design. In the prospective study, participants were assigned to cohorts based on the clinical history participants reported in a screening survey and a study questionnaire. ImmuneRACE Cohort 3 recovered participants were defined by two consecutive negative NP/OP PCR tests, healthcare professional clearance, or symptom resolution. Each participant in the prospective study had whole blood, serum and a nasopharyngeal or oropharyngeal swab collected by mobile phlebotomists. Prospective study participants could optionally give additional blood draws and questionnaires over a roughly two-month period. Blood samples from the prospective study were shipped frozen or at room temperature prior to DNA extraction. TCRbeta CDR3 regions were amplified from genomic DNA using the immunoSEQ Assay, a bias-controlled multiplex PCR. On the study's bioinformatics: The number of nucleated cells in each sample was estimated by amplification of reference gene primers within the assay. To quantify the absolute abundance of each unique TCRbeta CDR3 rearrangement, sequence reads were collapsed and filtered. For each sample, productive Simpson clonality was calculated as the square root of Simpson's diversity index across productive rearrangements. Held by TCRdb, this immuneACCESS table contains in-frame sequences only and omits some clones. Under half of the omission traces to an unresolved V gene where checked; the cause of the rest is unknown. V, J and clone size are those of that table, while D and trimming were read from the DNA. This sample holds 450,000 to 600,000 clones; around 90% were observed only once. The top ten hold 0.7% of the sample.

Overall results and qualifications from the work: How much clinical and demographic metadata was included differed by source and by participant, and the metadata was provided uncurated.

As for this clone: The target of this receptor is not known. Base qualities are not at hand, and no much larger clone is one base apart.

The CDR3 sequence holds 16 residues, the cysteine and phenylalanine included. The retained sequence is limited to the CDR3, 48 bases, with the frame set at the first base. Per the germline V gene (reference sequence), LNHNV is the CDR1 and YYDKDF is the CDR2. Deletion took 1 base off V and 0 bases off J, with a span of 12 bases between the germline ends. The TCR originated in a woman aged 18-29 years who had recovered from COVID-19. Sequencing was done on a sample of PBMCs or T cells enriched from blood (not recorded which). The chain was built from TRBV15 and TRBJ2-5; matching of 5 bases hints at TRBD1 as the D gene. The nucleotides are TGTGCCACCAGCAGAGTACAACAGGTGTACCAAGAGACCCAGTACTTC. This is translated as CATSRVQQVYQETQYF.